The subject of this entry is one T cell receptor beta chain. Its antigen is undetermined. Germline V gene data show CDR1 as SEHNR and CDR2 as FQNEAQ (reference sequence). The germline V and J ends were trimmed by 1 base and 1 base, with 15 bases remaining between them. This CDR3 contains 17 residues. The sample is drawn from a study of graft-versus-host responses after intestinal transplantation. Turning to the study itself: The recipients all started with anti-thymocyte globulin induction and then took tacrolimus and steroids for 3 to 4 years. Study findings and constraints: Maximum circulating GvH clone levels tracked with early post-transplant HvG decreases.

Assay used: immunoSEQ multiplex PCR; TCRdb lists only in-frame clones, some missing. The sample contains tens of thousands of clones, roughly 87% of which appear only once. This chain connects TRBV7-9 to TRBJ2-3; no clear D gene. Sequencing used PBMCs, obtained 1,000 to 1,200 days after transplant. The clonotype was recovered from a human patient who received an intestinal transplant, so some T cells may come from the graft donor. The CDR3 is CASSLGVGASGTDTQYF. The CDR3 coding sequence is TGTGCCAGCAGCTTAGGGGTCGGCGCCAGTGGCACAGATACGCAGTATTTT.